Below, 3 T cell receptor beta chains from the same sample are listed, as sequenced in a study of T cells in narcolepsy. The data were produced by immunoSEQ multiplex PCR, yet TCRdb's version contains in-frame clones alone and is incomplete. This repertoire shows about 29,000 clones, about 87% found once; its top ten account for around 0.92%. Sequencing was carried out using memory (CD45RA-) CD4+ T cells from blood. The receptors come from a human donor in good health.

The sample holds one count of this clone. The chain combines TRBV6-6 with TRBJ1-1, with D perhaps TRBD1 (6 bases). V gave up 6 bases and J gave up 3 bases, with 11 bases separating them. CDR3 size: 13 residues. Germline V gene data show CDR1 as MNHNY and CDR2 as SVGAGI (reference sequence). The CDR3 sequence: CASRGGPHTEAFF. For the CDR3, the DNA is TGTGCCAGCAGAGGGGGACCGCACACTGAAGCTTTCTTT.

This clone was detected once. The chain uses TRBV30 and TRBJ2-7, with D perhaps assigned TRBD1 or TRBD2 (5 bases each). V shed 3 bases and J shed 3 bases, with 12 bases lying between them. The CDR3 length is 13 residues. Germline lookup yields CDR1 GTSNPN and CDR2 SVGIG (reference sequence). Written as DNA, the CDR3 is TGTGCCTGGAGCCGGGGCCACTTCTACGAGCAGTACTTC. It encodes CAWSRGHFYEQYF.

This chain connects TRBV4-1 to TRBJ2-7; D may be TRBD1 (5 bases). CDR3 length equals 16 residues. V was trimmed by 0 bases and J by 1 base, leaving 13 bases between them. Germline values: CDR1 MGHRA, CDR2 YSYEKL. CDR3 sequence: CASSQDPAGKSYEQYF. CDR3 sequence (DNA): TGCGCCAGCAGCCAAGATCCGGCAGGGAAATCCTACGAGCAGTACTTC.